This T cell receptor (beta chain) was found in a study of shared clonotypes between healthy human individuals (TCRdb year 2020). Context from the whole study: The cohort comprised a couple of women and three men aged 18 to 49 years. For each donor, CD4 naive and CD4 memory were each given three plates, CD8 naive was given two plates, and CD8 memory was given one plate. The study deeply sequenced blood TCR repertoires of about five healthy adults to estimate repertoire size and the extent of clonotype sharing between individuals. Different laboratories and diverse techniques were used to prepare libraries and sequence TCR repertoires, to increase sequencing depth and limit assay-specific biases. Each donor's leukapheresis produced roughly between roughly 0.85 and 9 billion PBMCs.

Donors were healthy HIV-negative adults with no recently reported acute infections or vaccinations. Every donor was a Caucasian adult residing in Nashville, Tennessee, USA. CD4+ T cells were enriched by magnetic negative selection, after which naive cells were positively selected on CD45RA and the negative fraction was taken as the memory subset. Blood was collected by leukapheresis, and PBMCs were isolated by Ficoll-Histopaque density gradient centrifugation and then cryopreserved in liquid nitrogen vapor phase. Purity and quantity of every magnetically sorted T cell population were checked by analytical flow cytometry. Genomic DNA was isolated from each sorted fraction and quantified by UV absorbance on a Nanodrop 2000c. Including cysteine and phenylalanine, the CDR3 has 15 amino acids. CDR3 DNA only is kept here, 45 bases in frame from base 1. V lost 1 base and J lost 5 bases; the stretch between them is 15 bases long. Via the germline V gene (reference sequence), CDR1 is LNHNV and CDR2 YYDKDF.

Using the deep immunoSEQ assay, multiplex PCR amplified TCR CDR3 regions from genomic DNA. Extracted genomic DNA from each cell subset was distributed evenly across all wells of several immunoSEQ 96-well plates, and each plate was treated as a replicate. For sorted subsets, around 0.2 ug of genomic DNA, equivalent to some 33,000 T cell genomes, went into each replicate PCR. Purified libraries were measured with a Qubit 3.0 fluorometer, size-checked on a Bioanalyzer 2100, and measured again with the KAPA Library Quantification kit. Each immunoSEQ 96-well plate was sequenced on its own single-read 150-cycle Illumina NextSeq 550 flow cell. From the authors' description of their analysis: Because only junctional sequences without quality scores were contained in the immunoSEQ output, filtering matching that applied to full-length reads could not be performed. To assign V/J genes and CDR3, sequences were annotated against IMGT germline references using PyIR, a Python wrapper for IgBLAST v1.9. Reads were filtered out if the reads had weak V/J assignments (E-value above 1e-6), no CDR3, stop codons, out-of-frame junctions, or ambiguous translated residues. V3J clonotypes were defined as sequences sharing the same inferred V gene, J gene, and CDR3 amino acid sequence. To compute the percentage overlap between repertoires, the number of shared unique clonotypes was divided by the size of the smaller repertoire. RTK rarefaction, the Chao1 estimator, and Recon v2.1 estimates of unobserved clonotypes were used to assess repertoire richness. OLGA was used to compute generation probabilities for all TCRbeta clonotypes that the gDNA method yielded from a few donors. The clones in this table, taken by TCRdb from immuneACCESS, are in-frame only. Not every clone is retained; where verified, under half of the shortfall comes from an unresolved V gene, and the cause of the rest is unknown. The V and J calls and the clone size are those of that table, but D and trimming were determined from the DNA. Across this sample there are over 850,000 clones, with about four fifths seen only once. The top ten clones comprise 0.52% of the sample.

What the authors observed across the whole study: Even with the large sequencing depth, rarefaction of the sorted-subset datasets indicated that sequencing was incomplete. The genetic and exposure-history diversity represented was limited by the small number of donors. Based on pairwise subsampling, the degree of clonotype sharing among donors was expected to be affected by sequencing depth. Sampling was restricted to blood, and TCR repertoires in tissues likely differ from the TCR repertoires found in blood. Naive subsets generally had larger estimated clonotype richness than memory subsets. Clonotypes shared by all four sorted-subset donors showed higher generation probabilities than non-shared clonotypes. When several donors were compared, the shared fraction of clonotypes was 5% to 6.5% for naive CD4, 3.5% to 4% for naive CD8, 2% to 2.5% for memory CD4, and approximately 0.4% for memory CD8.

This clone was observed a single time. Its antigen is unknown. It has no much larger one-base neighbor in the sample; base qualities were not kept. The clonotype originates from a man between 18 and 29 years old in good health. Some clones in this sample may be carry-over from other donors' samples. The V and J segments used are TRBV15 and TRBJ2-7; the D region may be TRBD1 or TRBD2, each matching 5 bases equally. The specimen sequenced was memory CD4+ T cells from PBMCs. In the paper's terms, the cell subset or site label means: CD45RA-negative fraction. The DNA sequence is as follows: TGTGCCACCAGCAGAGTAAGGGAGATCAGGGACGAGCAGTACTTC. Translated, it gives CATSRVREIRDEQYF.